This T cell receptor beta chain was retrieved from a study of blood T cell repertoires in COVID-19. Per the authors' pipeline: Counts of nucleated cells, estimated from reference gene primer amplification, were obtained. Sequencing was performed with immunoSEQ multiplex PCR; in TCRdb, only in-frame clones are kept and a portion is missing. That table is the source of V, J and clone size, and D and trimming were worked out from the DNA. The profile shows some 100,000 clones, roughly 80% of them singletons. Trimming removed 4 bases at V and 0 bases at J, with 10 bases between. CDR1 is LGHDT, CDR2 YNNKEL, per germline (reference sequence). The CDR3 spans 15 residues.

Sequenced sample: peripheral blood. V gene TRBV3-1 (or the pseudogene TRBV3-2) combines with J gene TRBJ1-3; possibly TRBD1 for D (6 bases). The clonotype comes from a man older than 75 with active or convalescent COVID-19. CDR3 bases: TGTGCCAGCAGCCGGAGGACAGCCTCTGGAAACACCATATATTTT. Translated, it gives CASSRRTASGNTIYF.